The T cell receptor beta chain described here comes from a study of cytomegalovirus exposure and HLA in healthy donors. Across the whole study: The study's early data release held about 80 million unique TCRs from HLA-typed donors. Among over 350 genotyped donors, roughly 80% fell in the Caucasian-associated ancestry cluster. Study findings and constraints: As was reported, the HLA-A and HLA-B alleles of most subjects were accurately predicted from TCR beta sequences. In an earlier analysis, about 87% or about 30%: the productive usage of most TCR beta V segments.

Primers included in the PCR were 60 Vbeta and 13 Jbeta primers. Sequenced by immunoSEQ multiplex PCR; TCRdb stores in-frame clones only, minus some. Of around 110,000 clones in the sample, roughly four fifths are singletons; the top ten hold roughly 1.5%. About this clone: The antigen remains unidentified.

The receptor comes from a woman under 30 in good health and CMV-seronegative. Sequencing was done on a sample of PBMCs.

In DNA form, the CDR3 reads TGCAGCGCTAGGGGACAGCTGATGAACACTGAAGCTTTCTTT. It translates to CSARGQLMNTEAFF. The chain recombines TRBV29-1 with TRBJ1-1; 7 nucleotides align to TRBD1. V shed 7 bases, J shed 0 bases, and the junction held 8 bases outside the gene matches. Germline V CDR1 and CDR2: SQVTM, ANQGSEA. There are 14 residues in the CDR3.